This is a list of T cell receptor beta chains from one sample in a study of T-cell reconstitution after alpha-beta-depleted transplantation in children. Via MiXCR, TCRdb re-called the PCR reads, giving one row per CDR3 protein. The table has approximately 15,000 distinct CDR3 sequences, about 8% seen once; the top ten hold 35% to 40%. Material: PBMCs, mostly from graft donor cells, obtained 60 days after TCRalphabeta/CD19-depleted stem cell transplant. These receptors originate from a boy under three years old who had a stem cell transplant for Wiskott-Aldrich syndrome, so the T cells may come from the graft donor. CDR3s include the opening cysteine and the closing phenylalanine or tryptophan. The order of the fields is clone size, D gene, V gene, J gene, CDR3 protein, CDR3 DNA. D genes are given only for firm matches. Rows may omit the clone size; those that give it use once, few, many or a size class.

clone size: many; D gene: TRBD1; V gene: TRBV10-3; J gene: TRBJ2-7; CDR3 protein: CAVGTEFYEQYF; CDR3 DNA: TGTGCCGTCGGGACAGAGTTCTACGAGCAGTACTTC
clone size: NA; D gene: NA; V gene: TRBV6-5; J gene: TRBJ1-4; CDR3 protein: CATLLVGSEKLFF; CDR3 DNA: TGTGCCACCCTACTGGTTGGGAGTGAAAAACTGTTTTTT
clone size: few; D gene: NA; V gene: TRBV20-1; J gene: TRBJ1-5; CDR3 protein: CSARPGDGYNQPQHF; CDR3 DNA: TGCAGTGCTAGACCCGGGGACGGCTACAATCAGCCCCAGCATTTT
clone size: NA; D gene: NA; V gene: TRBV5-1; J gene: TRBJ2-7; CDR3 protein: CASSIQGLDEQYF; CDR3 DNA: TGCGCCAGCAGCATACAGGGCCTTGACGAGCAGTACTTC
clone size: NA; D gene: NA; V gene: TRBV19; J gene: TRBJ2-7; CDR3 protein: CASKRSRPRRGEQYF; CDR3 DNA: TGTGCCAGTAAAAGGAGCAGGCCCCGGAGGGGCGAGCAGTACTTC
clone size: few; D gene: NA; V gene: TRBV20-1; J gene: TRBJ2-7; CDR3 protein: CFAGPGGLFYEQYF; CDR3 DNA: TGCTTCGCGGGCCCGGGGGGCCTTTTCTACGAGCAGTACTTC
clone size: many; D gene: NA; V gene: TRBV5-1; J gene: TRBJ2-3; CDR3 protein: CASSFCPRLDTQYF; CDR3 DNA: TGCGCCAGCAGCTTTTGCCCCCGGCTGGATACGCAGTATTTT
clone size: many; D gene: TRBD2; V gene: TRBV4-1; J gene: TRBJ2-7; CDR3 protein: CASSRGTSGEYEQYF; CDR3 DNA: TGCGCCAGCAGCCGGGGGACTAGCGGGGAATACGAGCAGTACTTC
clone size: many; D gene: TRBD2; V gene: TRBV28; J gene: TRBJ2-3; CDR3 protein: CASSTSGSTDTQYF; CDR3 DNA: TGTGCCTCCTCAACTAGCGGATCCACAGATACGCAGTATTTT
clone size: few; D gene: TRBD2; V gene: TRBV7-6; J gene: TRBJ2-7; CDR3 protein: CASSSLAGGRDEQYF; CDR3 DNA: TGTGCCAGCAGCTCGTTGGCGGGAGGAAGGGATGAGCAGTACTTC
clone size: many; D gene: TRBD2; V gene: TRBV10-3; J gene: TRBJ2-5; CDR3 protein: CAISEWEAGGIGETQYF; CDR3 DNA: TGTGCCATCAGTGAGTGGGAGGCGGGGGGTATCGGAGAGACCCAGTACTTC
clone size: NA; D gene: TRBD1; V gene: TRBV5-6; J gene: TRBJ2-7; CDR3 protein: CASSFGQGGSYEQYF; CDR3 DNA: TGTGCCAGCAGCTTCGGACAGGGTGGTAGCTACGAGCAGTACTTC
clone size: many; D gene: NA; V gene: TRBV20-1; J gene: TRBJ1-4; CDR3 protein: CSATRPNEKLFF; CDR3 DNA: TGCAGTGCAACCCGGCCTAATGAAAAACTGTTTTTT
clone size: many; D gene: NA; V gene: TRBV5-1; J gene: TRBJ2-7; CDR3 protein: CASSLAGPAGYFSYEQYF; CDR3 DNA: TGCGCCAGCAGCTTGGCAGGTCCTGCAGGGTACTTCTCCTACGAGCAGTACTTC
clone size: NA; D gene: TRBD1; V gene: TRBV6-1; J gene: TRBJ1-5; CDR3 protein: CASSRNRGGNQPQHF; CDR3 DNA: TGTGCCAGCAGCCGGAACAGGGGAGGCAATCAGCCCCAGCATTTT
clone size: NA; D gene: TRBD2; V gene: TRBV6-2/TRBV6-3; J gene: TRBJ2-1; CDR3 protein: CASFEFSREGRSYNEQFF; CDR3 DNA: TGTGCCAGCTTTGAATTCTCGCGGGAGGGCCGCTCCTACAATGAGCAGTTCTTC
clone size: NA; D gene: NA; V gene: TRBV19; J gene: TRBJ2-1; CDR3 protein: CASSLEDWKNEQFF; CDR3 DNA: TGTGCCAGTAGTCTAGAGGACTGGAAGAATGAGCAGTTCTTC
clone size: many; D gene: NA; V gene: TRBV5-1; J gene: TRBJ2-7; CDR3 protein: CASRGDANSYEQYF; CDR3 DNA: TGCGCCAGCAGAGGGGACGCAAACTCCTACGAGCAGTACTTC
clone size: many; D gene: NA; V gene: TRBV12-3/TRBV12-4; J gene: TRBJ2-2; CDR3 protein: CASRRTYTGELFF; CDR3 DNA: TGTGCCAGCAGACGGACCTACACCGGGGAGCTGTTTTTT
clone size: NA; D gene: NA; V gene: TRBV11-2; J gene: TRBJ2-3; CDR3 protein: CASSLERTDTQYF; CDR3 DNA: TGTGCCAGCAGCTTAGAACGCACAGATACGCAGTATTTT
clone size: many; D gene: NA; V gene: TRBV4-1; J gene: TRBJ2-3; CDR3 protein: CASSQDSWNTDTQYF; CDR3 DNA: TGCGCCAGCAGCCAAGATAGTTGGAACACAGATACGCAGTATTTT
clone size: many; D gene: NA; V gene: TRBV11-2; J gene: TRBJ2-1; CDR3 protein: CASSAGHSSYNEQFF; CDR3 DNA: TGTGCCAGCAGCGCAGGACATAGCTCCTACAATGAGCAGTTCTTC
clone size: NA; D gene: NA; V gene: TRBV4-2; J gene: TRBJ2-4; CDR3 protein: CASSQVFRNIQYF; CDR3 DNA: TGTGCCAGCAGCCAAGTCTTCCGCAACATTCAGTACTTC
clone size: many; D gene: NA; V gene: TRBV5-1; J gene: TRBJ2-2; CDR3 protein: CASSLMVPGELFF; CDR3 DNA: TGCGCCAGCAGCTTGATGGTCCCCGGGGAGCTGTTTTTT
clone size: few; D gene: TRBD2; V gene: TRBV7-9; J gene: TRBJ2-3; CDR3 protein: CASTSAGERDTQYF; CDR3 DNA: TGTGCCAGCACCTCAGCGGGAGAGAGGGATACGCAGTATTTT
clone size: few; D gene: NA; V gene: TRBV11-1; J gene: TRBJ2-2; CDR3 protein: CASSLIGVGTPMPGELFF; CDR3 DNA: TGTGCCAGCAGCTTAATAGGGGTAGGGACTCCAATGCCCGGGGAGCTGTTTTTT
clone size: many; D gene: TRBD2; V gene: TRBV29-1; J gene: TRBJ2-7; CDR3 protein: CSGGAGTSGTEQYF; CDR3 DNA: TGCAGCGGTGGGGCCGGGACTAGCGGGACCGAGCAGTACTTC
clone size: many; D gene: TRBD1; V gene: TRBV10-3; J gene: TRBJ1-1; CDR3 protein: CAIRRTGEWNTEAFF; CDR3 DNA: TGTGCCATCAGAAGGACAGGGGAGTGGAACACTGAAGCTTTCTTT
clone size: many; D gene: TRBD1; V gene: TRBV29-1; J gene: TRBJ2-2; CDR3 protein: CSVGQGFTGELFF; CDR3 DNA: TGCAGCGTTGGACAGGGTTTCACCGGGGAGCTGTTTTTT
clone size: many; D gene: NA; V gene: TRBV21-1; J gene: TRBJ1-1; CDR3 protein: CASSTVGGAGNTEAFF; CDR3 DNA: TGTGCCAGCAGCACCGTAGGGGGGGCTGGGAACACTGAAGCTTTCTTT
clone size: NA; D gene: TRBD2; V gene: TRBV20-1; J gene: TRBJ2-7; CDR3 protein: CSAPAGTSGSCYEQYF; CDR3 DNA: TGCAGTGCCCCTGCCGGGACTAGCGGGAGTTGCTACGAGCAGTACTTC
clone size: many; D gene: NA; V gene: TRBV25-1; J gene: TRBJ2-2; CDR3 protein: CASSESLGVTGELFF; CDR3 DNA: TGTGCCAGCAGTGAATCGCTGGGGGTCACCGGGGAGCTGTTTTTT
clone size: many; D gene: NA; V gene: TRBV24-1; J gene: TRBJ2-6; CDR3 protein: CATSDPQGNGANVLTF; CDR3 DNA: TGTGCCACCAGTGATCCCCAGGGGAACGGGGCCAACGTCCTGACTTTC
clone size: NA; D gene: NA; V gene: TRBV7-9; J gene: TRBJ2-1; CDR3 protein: CASSLLVEGYNEQFF; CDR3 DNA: TGTGCCAGCAGCTTACTGGTGGAGGGCTACAATGAGCAGTTCTTC
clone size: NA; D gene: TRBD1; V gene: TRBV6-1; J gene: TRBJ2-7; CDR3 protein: CASKNPGQGLVLYF; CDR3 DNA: TGTGCCAGCAAAAATCCGGGACAGGGTTTGGTGCTGTACTTC
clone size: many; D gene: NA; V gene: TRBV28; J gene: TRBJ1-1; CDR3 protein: CASSLLRFTEAFF; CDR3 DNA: TGTGCCAGCAGCCTCCTCAGGTTCACTGAAGCTTTCTTT
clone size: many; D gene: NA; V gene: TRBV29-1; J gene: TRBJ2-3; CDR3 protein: CSTEYTDTQYF; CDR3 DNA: TGCAGCACCGAGTACACAGATACGCAGTATTTT
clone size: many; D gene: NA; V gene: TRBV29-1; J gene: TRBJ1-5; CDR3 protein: CSVGGGNQPQHF; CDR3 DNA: TGCAGCGTTGGGGGTGGTAATCAGCCCCAGCATTTT
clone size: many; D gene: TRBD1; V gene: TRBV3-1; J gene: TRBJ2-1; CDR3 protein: CASSQGPGQGNEQFF; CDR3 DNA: TGTGCCAGCAGCCAGGGACCGGGACAGGGTAACGAGCAGTTCTTC
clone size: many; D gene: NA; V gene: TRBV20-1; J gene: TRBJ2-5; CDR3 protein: CSASDQGIQETQYF; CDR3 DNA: TGCAGTGCTAGCGATCAGGGGATTCAAGAGACCCAGTACTTC
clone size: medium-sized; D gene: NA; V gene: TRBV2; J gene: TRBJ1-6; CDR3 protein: CAGSRTDLYNSPLHF; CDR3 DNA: TGTGCCGGGTCGCGGACAGATCTCTATAATTCACCCCTCCACTTT
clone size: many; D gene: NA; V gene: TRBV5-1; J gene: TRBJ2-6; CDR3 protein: CASSPRPGSGANVLTF; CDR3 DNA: TGCGCCAGCAGCCCTAGACCGGGCTCTGGGGCCAACGTCCTGACTTTC
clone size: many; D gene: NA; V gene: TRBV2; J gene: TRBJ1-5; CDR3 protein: CASTGGRYWSNQPQHF; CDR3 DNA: TGTGCCAGCACCGGTGGCAGGTACTGGAGCAATCAGCCCCAGCATTTT
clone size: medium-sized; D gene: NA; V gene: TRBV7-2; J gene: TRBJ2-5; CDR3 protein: CASSLGLTQETQYF; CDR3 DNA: TGTGCCAGCAGCTTAGGGCTAACCCAAGAGACCCAGTACTTC
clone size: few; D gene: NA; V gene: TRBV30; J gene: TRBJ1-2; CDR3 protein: CAWSSYGYTF; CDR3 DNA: TGTGCCTGGAGTTCGTATGGCTACACCTTC